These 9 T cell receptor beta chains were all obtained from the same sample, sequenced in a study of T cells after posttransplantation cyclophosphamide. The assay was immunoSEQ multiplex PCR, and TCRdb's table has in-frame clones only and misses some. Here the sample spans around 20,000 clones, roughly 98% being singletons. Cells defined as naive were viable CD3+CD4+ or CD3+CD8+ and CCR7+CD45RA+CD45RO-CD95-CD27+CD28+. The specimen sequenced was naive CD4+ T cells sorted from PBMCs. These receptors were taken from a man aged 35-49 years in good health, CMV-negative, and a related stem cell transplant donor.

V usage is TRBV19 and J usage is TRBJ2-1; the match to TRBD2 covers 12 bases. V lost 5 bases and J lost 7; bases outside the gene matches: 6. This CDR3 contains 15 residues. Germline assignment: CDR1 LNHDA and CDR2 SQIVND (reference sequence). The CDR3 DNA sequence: TGTGCCAGTAGTGCTAGGACTAGCGGGAAAAATGAGCAGTTCTTC. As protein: CASSARTSGKNEQFF.

The CDR3 region has the DNA TGTGCCAGCAGCTACGGGACAGCGCAAGAGACCCAGTACTTC. Translating it yields CASSYGTAQETQYF. V usage is TRBV5-4 and J usage is TRBJ2-5, with 7 bases that match TRBD1. The CDR3 loop spans 14 amino acids. V gave up 3 bases and J gave up 2 bases; unmatched junction bases: 4. In germline, CDR1 is SGHNT, CDR2 YYREEE (reference sequence).

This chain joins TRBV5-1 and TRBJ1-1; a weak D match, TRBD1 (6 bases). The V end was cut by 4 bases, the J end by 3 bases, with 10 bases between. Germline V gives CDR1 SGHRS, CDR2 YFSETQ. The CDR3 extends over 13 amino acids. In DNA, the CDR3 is TGCGCCAGCAGCCCAGGGGCGGACACTGAAGCTTTCTTT. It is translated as CASSPGADTEAFF.

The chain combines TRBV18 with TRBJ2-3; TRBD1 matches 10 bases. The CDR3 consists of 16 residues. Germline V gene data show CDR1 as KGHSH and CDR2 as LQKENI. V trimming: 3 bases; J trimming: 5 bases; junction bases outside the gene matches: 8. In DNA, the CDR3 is TGTGCCAGCTCACCGCCGGGACAGGGGTTTTTAGATACGCAGTATTTT. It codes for CASSPPGQGFLDTQYF.

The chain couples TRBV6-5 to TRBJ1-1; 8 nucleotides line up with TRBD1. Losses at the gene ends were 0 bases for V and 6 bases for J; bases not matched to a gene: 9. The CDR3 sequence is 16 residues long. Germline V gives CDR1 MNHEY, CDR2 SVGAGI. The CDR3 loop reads CASSYSNQGAKAEAFF. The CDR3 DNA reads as TGTGCCAGCAGTTACTCGAATCAGGGGGCCAAGGCTGAAGCTTTCTTT.

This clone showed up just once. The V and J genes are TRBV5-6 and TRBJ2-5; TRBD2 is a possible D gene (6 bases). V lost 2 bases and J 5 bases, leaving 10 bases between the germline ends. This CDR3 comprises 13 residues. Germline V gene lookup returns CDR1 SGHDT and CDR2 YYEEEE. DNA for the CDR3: TGTGCCAGCAGCTTCCTGGGAGGCGAGACCCAGTACTTC. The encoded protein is CASSFLGGETQYF.

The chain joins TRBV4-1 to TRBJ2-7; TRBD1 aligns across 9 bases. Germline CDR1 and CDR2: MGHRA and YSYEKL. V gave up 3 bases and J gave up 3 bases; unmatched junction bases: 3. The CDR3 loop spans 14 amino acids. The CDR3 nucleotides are TGCGCCAGCAGCCAGCCGGGACAGGGCTACGAGCAGTACTTC. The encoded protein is CASSQPGQGYEQYF.

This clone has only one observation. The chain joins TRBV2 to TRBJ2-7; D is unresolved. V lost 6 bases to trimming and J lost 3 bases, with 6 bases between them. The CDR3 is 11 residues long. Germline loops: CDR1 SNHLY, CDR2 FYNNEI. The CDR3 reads CASSYSYEQYF. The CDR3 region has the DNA TGTGCCAGCAGCTACAGCTACGAGCAGTACTTC.

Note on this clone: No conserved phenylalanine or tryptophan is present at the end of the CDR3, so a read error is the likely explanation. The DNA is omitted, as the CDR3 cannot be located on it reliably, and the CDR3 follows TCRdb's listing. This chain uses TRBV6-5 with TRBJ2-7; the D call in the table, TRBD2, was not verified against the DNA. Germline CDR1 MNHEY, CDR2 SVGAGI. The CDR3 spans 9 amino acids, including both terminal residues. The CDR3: CASSYGLAK.